This T cell receptor beta chain was identified in a study of blood T cell repertoires in COVID-19. Study-wide context: PBMCs, B-cell-depleted T cells, or T cells were the source of the cDNA or gDNA that made up the material.

Only in-frame clones appear in the TCRdb table, and some are missing; sequencing was by immunoSEQ multiplex PCR. The repertoire has roughly 250,000 clones, roughly 84% of them found once; the top ten carry 2.1%. J lost 7 bases, V lost 7 bases, and 8 bases had no gene match. This CDR3 has 15 residues. Germline-derived CDR1 and CDR2 are LNHDA and SQIVND (reference sequence). The gene calls are TRBV19 and TRBJ2-3; 13 bases fit TRBD2. The sample was peripheral blood. The clonotype was recovered from a woman aged 35 to 49 who had recovered from COVID-19. The DNA for the CDR3 is TGTGCCAGTACTAGGACTAGCGGGAGTCCTAATACGCAGTATTTT. Its protein product is CASTRTSGSPNTQYF.